The 14 T cell receptor beta chains in this list originate from one sample, sequenced in a study of cytomegalovirus exposure and HLA in healthy donors. The PCR ran on 60 Vbeta and 13 Jbeta primers. Here immunoSEQ multiplex PCR was the method, and the copy in TCRdb shows in-frame clones only, minus some. The data contain tens of thousands of clones, 74% of them seen just once; the ten biggest clones take up roughly 9%. The sequencing input was PBMCs. The receptors originated from a man aged 40-49 years in good health and CMV-seropositive.

The chain employs TRBV29-1 and TRBJ1-2, with D possibly being TRBD1 (6 bases). CDR1 SQVTM and CDR2 ANQGSEA come from the germline V gene. Trimming removed 4 bases from V and 14 bases from J, with 17 bases in between. The CDR3 has 11 residues. DNA of the CDR3: TGCAGCGTTGGGGACACCTGGGTTTATACCTTC. Protein product: CSVGDTWVYTF.

This clone came up a few times. This chain joins TRBV29-1 and TRBJ1-4; a possible D gene is TRBD1 (5 bases). In germline, CDR1 is SQVTM, CDR2 ANQGSEA. The CDR3 has 13 amino acids. V was pared by 4 bases and J by 6 bases, with 12 bases between. CDR3 protein: CSVAGGTHEKLFF. CDR3 in DNA: TGCAGCGTTGCTGGCGGGACCCATGAAAAACTGTTTTTT.

The chain has TRBV19 and TRBJ1-1, with a weak D call TRBD1 (5 bases). Trimming removed 3 bases from V and 3 bases from J, with 8 bases in between. Germline-derived CDR1 and CDR2 are LNHDA and SQIVND (reference sequence). There are 13 residues in the CDR3. The CDR3 DNA reads TGTGCCAGTAGTATCACCAGGGACACTGAAGCTTTCTTT. It codes for CASSITRDTEAFF.

This rearrangement joins TRBV27 to TRBJ2-1; 8 bases fit TRBD2. CDR3 length: 16 residues. Germline V gene lookup returns CDR1 MNHEY and CDR2 SMNVEV (reference sequence). V shed 7 bases and J 0 bases; nucleotides not matched to a gene: 8. Here the CDR3 reads CASNSGLGSSYNEQFF. The CDR3 coding sequence is TGTGCCAGCAACTCGGGACTAGGAAGCTCCTACAATGAGCAGTTCTTC.

The J gene is TRBJ1-4, the V gene TRBV9; D uncertain. This CDR3 is built from 15 residues. V was cut by 4 bases and J by 6 bases, with 16 bases left in between. The germline gives CDR1 SGDLS, CDR2 YYNGEE. The CDR3 here is CASSLTVRMDEKLFF. In nucleotides, the CDR3 is TGTGCCAGCAGCCTGACGGTGAGGATGGATGAAAAACTGTTTTTT.

This chain links TRBV28 with TRBJ2-1; 13 bases fit TRBD2. V lost 5 bases and J lost 7; bases outside the gene matches: 8. Germline V CDR1 and CDR2: MDHEN, SYDVKM. This CDR3 has 16 residues. The CDR3 coding sequence is TGTGCCAGCAGTCCCCCGGGACTAGCGGGAAATAATGAGCAGTTCTTC. Translating it yields CASSPPGLAGNNEQFF.

The CDR3: CASSSQGGAYEQYF. DNA of the CDR3: TGTGCCAGCTCGTCACAGGGGGGGGCCTACGAGCAGTACTTC. The chain employs TRBV18 and TRBJ2-7; tentative D call: TRBD1 (8 bases). The CDR3 covers 14 residues. Germline values: CDR1 KGHSH, CDR2 LQKENI. The V end lost 6 bases, the J end lost 2 bases, and 14 bases lay between the germline ends. Full variable domain (outside the CDR3, taken from reference TRBV18 and TRBJ2-7): NAGVMQNPRHLVRRRGQEARLRCSPMKGHSHVYWYRQLPEEGLKFMVYLQKENIIDESGMPKERFSAEFPKEGPSILRIQQVVRGDSAAYFCASSSQGGAYEQYFGPGTRLTVT.

The V call is TRBV11-2, the J call TRBJ2-2; no firm D call. CDR1 and CDR2 (germline): SGHAT, FQNNGV. The length of the CDR3 is 14 residues. Trimming left V 5 bases short and J 6 bases short, with 13 bases between. The CDR3 DNA sequence: TGTGCCAGCAGCACCCCGCGGAAGGCCGGGGAGCTGTTTTTT. Protein sequence: CASSTPRKAGELFF.

The chain couples TRBV6-5 to TRBJ1-4, with a weak D call TRBD1 (6 bases). Germline assignment: CDR1 MNHEY and CDR2 SVGAGI. Deletions cut 5 bases from V and 8 bases from J, with 15 bases between. This CDR3 has 14 residues. In nucleotides, the CDR3 is TGTGCCAGCAGTCCAAGAGGGGGTCGAGAAAAACTGTTTTTT. It is translated as CASSPRGGREKLFF.

This sequence joins TRBV5-1 and TRBJ2-5; possibly TRBD2 for D (6 bases). V was clipped by 3 bases and J by 2 bases, with 14 bases between them. This CDR3 has 15 amino acids. The germline V gene encodes CDR1 SGHRS and CDR2 YFSETQ. The CDR3 protein is CASSSDGTLQETQYF. The CDR3 DNA reads TGCGCCAGCAGCTCCGACGGGACTCTTCAAGAGACCCAGTACTTC.

The V and J genes are TRBV4-1 and TRBJ2-7; perhaps TRBD2 as D (6 bases). This CDR3 comprises 18 residues. The ends were cut back, 4 bases at V and 0 bases at J, with 22 bases in the middle. Germline assignment: CDR1 MGHRA and CDR2 YSYEKL. The CDR3 protein is CASSREGEVRTTSYEQYF. In DNA, the CDR3 is TGCGCCAGCAGCCGAGAAGGGGAGGTCAGGACGACCTCCTACGAGCAGTACTTC.

The chain employs TRBV7-8 and TRBJ2-7, with TRBD1 identical over 7 bases. Germline V gene data show CDR1 as SGHVS and CDR2 as FQNEAQ. Unmatched junction bases numbered 7, after V lost 5 bases and J lost 3 bases. The length of the CDR3 is 14 residues. The DNA for the CDR3 is TGTGCCAGCAGCCTCGACAGGGTTCGCTACGAGCAGTACTTC. Residues: CASSLDRVRYEQYF.

The chain joins TRBV29-1 to TRBJ1-2; TRBD1 matches 7 bases. From germline, CDR1 is SQVTM and CDR2 ANQGSEA. Trimming removed 7 bases from V and 8 bases from J; junction bases left unmatched: 13. The CDR3 covers 13 residues. The CDR3 here is CSADRQGVAGYTF. CDR3 nucleotide sequence: TGCAGCGCCGACCGACAGGGTGTCGCGGGCTACACCTTC. Together with reference TRBV29-1 and TRBJ1-2, the CDR3 gives the full variable domain: SAVISQKPSRDICQRGTSLTIQCQVDSQVTMMFWYRQQPGQSLTLIATANQGSEATYESGFVIDKFPISRPNLTFSTLTVSNMSPEDSSIYLCSADRQGVAGYTFGSGTRLTVV.

Regarding this clone: In the same sample, other DNA sequences code for this CDR3. The V call is TRBV7-3, the J call TRBJ1-2; D is unclear. V dropped 1 base and J dropped 7 bases, with 22 bases sitting between them. The CDR3 is 17 amino acids. Per the germline V gene, CDR1 is SGHTA and CDR2 is FQGTGA. The CDR3 DNA is TGTGCCAGCAGCTTAATTCTCTCCGAGACTCGGTCGGGTGGCTACACCTTC. Protein: CASSLILSETRSGGYTF. Full variable domain (outside the CDR3, taken from reference TRBV7-3 and TRBJ1-2): GAGVSQTPSNKVTEKGKYVELRCDPISGHTALYWYRQSLGQGPEFLIYFQGTGAADDSGLPNDRFFAVRPEGSVSTLKIQRTERGDSAVYLCASSLILSETRSGGYTFGSGTRLTVV.